This T cell receptor beta chain was identified during a study of spatial heterogeneity in lung cancer. This CDR3 comprises 12 residues. V was clipped by 2 bases and J by 9 bases, with 11 bases between them. CDR1 is SGHDT, CDR2 YYEEEE, per germline. This clonotype showed up just a few times. Its antigen is currently unknown. Every molecule of TCR cDNA had its own unique molecular identifier. A single record per CDR3 protein comes from TCRdb applying MiXCR to the 5' RACE reads. The sample lists about 85,000 distinct CDR3 sequences, about 20% occurring once. Study results and caveats: The study found ubiquitous expanded tumor TCRs in blood more at resection than follow-up.

The time point was: sample taken at primary tumor resection. Sequencing of whole RNA from tumor, nontumor lung or frozen PBMC involved no sorting. Patients with untreated early-stage non-small cell lung cancer, numbering approximately 79, were the donors. This receptor was identified in a male donor with early-stage non-small cell lung cancer. Sequencing was performed on PBMCs, taken at surgery. This chain joins TRBV5-6 and TRBJ1-2; D is unclear. CDR3 in amino acids: CASSFGGISYTF. CDR3 DNA: TGTGCCAGCAGCTTTGGTGGGATTAGCTACACCTTC.